Sequencing of this T cell receptor beta chain was carried out in a study of T-cell reconstitution after alpha-beta-depleted transplantation in children (dated by TCRdb to about 2016). With regard to the full study: Using TCR repertoire profiling, the study followed T-cell immune reconstitution in a quantitative way in children after TCRalphabeta/CD19-depleted allogeneic hematopoietic cell transplantation.

The library was produced with PCR. For sequencing, an Illumina HiSeq 2500 was employed. To normalize quantification of the TCRbeta repertoire, the TCR libraries were built with molecular barcoding that relied on unique molecular identifiers. The public reads were run again by TCRdb, first through fastp at Q25 and then through MiXCR, and only productive beta chains were kept. Each CDR3 protein appears once, grouped with its most common genes and DNA. The sample includes over 300,000 distinct CDR3 sequences, with 9% to 12% observed a single time. The ten largest clones take up 2% to 3% of the sample. The junction carries 14 bases between V and J, which are trimmed by 0 bases and 8 bases respectively. CDR1 LGHNA and CDR2 YSLEER are derived from the germline V gene. CDR3 length: 15 amino acids, cysteine to phenylalanine. The entry retains the CDR3 DNA only, 45 bases that are in frame from base 1. This clonotype was seen only a few times. Its antigen is still unknown. No much larger clone exists at a distance of one base, and base qualities are not known.

This receptor was obtained from a human donor who donated a stem cell graft to a child with acute lymphoblastic leukemia. This material consisted of PBMCs from the stem cell graft donor, taken from the stem cell graft. This chain joins TRBV4-3 to TRBJ2-1, with a weak D call of TRBD1 (6 bases match). The CDR3 region has the sequence CASSQDWNRVDEQFF. The nucleotides read TGCGCCAGCAGCCAAGATTGGAACAGGGTCGATGAGCAGTTCTTC.